What follows are 28 T cell receptor beta chains derived from one specimen sequenced in a study of blood T cells in healthy people across ages. It was with a sample-barcoded 5' primer and a J-beta primer mix that a second PCR of roughly 7 to 12 cycles was run. TCRdb redid the calling of the 5' RACE reads with MiXCR, one entry per CDR3 protein. The sample yields roughly 1,700,000 distinct CDR3 sequences, 28% seen once. The sequenced sample was blood. The source is a woman aged 25 to 39 in good health.

This chain connects TRBV27 to TRBJ2-1; 8 bases map to TRBD1. The CDR3 is 11 amino acids. Germline V lookup: CDR1 MNHEY, CDR2 SMNVEV (reference sequence). V shed 10 bases and J 9 bases; nucleotides not matched to a gene: 5. In DNA form, the CDR3 reads TGTGCCATCCAGGGGGCGGGTGAGCAGTTCTTC. Translation gives CAIQGAGEQFF.

This clonotype turned up a few times. V gene TRBV29-1 combines with J gene TRBJ1-1; the D is unclear. This CDR3 is built from 13 residues. V shed 1 base and J shed 4 bases, with 10 bases lying between them. The germline CDR1 and CDR2 sequences are SQVTM and ANQGSEA. The CDR3 DNA reads as TGCAGCGTTGAAGGGCAGCAGCCCACTGAAGCTTTCTTT. Translating it yields CSVEGQQPTEAFF.

This clonotype occurred many times. The rearrangement joins TRBV5-1 to TRBJ2-7; possibly TRBD2 for D (5 bases). Trimming left V 0 bases short and J 3 bases short, with 16 bases between. The CDR3 has 16 amino acids. Germline-derived CDR1 and CDR2 are SGHRS and YFSETQ. This chain's CDR3 is CASSLGGLASGYEQYF. The CDR3 region has the DNA TGCGCCAGCAGCTTGGGCGGACTCGCATCCGGCTACGAGCAGTACTTC.

This clonotype occurred a few times. J is TRBJ2-1 and V is TRBV10-1, with 9 bases aligning to TRBD1. Per the germline V gene, CDR1 is WNHNN and CDR2 is SYGVQD (reference sequence). The CDR3 extends over 15 amino acids. V was clipped by 3 bases and J by 7 bases; unmatched bases: 7. CDR3 sequence: CASSDNRGRGNEQFF. In DNA, the CDR3 is TGCGCCAGCAGTGATAACAGGGGGCGAGGGAATGAGCAGTTCTTC.

The V call is TRBV28, the J call TRBJ2-4, with a possible D match to TRBD1 (5 bases). The CDR3 has 16 residues. The germline V and J ends were trimmed by 3 bases and 13 bases, with 25 bases remaining between them. Germline V CDR1 and CDR2: MDHEN, SYDVKM. Written as DNA, the CDR3 is TGTGCCAGCAGTTTTTGGGGCATAAACTCCTACAATGAGCAGTACTTC. This codes for CASSFWGINSYNEQYF. Using reference TRBV28 and TRBJ2-4 for the parts outside the CDR3, the full variable domain is DVKVTQSSRYLVKRTGEKVFLECVQDMDHENMFWYRQDPGLGLRLIYFSYDVKMKEKGDIPEGYSVSREKKERFSLILESASTNQTSMYLCASSFWGINSYNEQYFGAGTRLSVL.

In the case of this clonotype: A read error may be the cause here, since a much bigger clone is one base away. V usage is TRBV12-3 or TRBV12-4 and J usage is TRBJ2-1; 7 bases line up with TRBD2. There are 15 residues in the CDR3. CDR3 DNA sequence: TGTGTCAGCAGTTTACGGGGGGTGGGCTACAATGAGCAGTTCTTC. Encoded protein: CVSSLRGVGYNEQFF.

This sequence joins TRBV5-1 and TRBJ2-3; 8 bases map to TRBD2. V gave up 5 bases and J gave up 0 bases; unmatched junction bases: 11. Germline V gene sequence: CDR1 SGHRS, CDR2 YFSETQ. This CDR3 contains 17 residues. The CDR3 DNA is TGCGCCAGCAGTATGAATGAGCGGGAGATTAGCACAGATACGCAGTATTTT. This gives the protein CASSMNEREISTDTQYF.

This clonotype is a singleton in its sample. The junction and the germline gene differ at one end; a read error may be behind it. The chain employs TRBV28 and TRBJ2-6, with D unclear. Germline V lookup: CDR1 MDHEN, CDR2 SYDVKM. The CDR3 loop spans 15 amino acids. CDR3 nucleotide sequence: TGTGCCAGCACGAACCCAGGCTCTGGGACCAACGTCCTGACTTTC. Its translation is CASTNPGSGTNVLTF.

V and J are TRBV28 and TRBJ2-5, with 8 bases identical to TRBD2. This CDR3 has 16 residues. Germline V gives CDR1 MDHEN, CDR2 SYDVKM. V lost 1 base, J lost 3 bases, and 7 bases stayed unmatched. This chain's CDR3 is CASSLSGRGGKETQYF. For the CDR3, the DNA is TGTGCCAGCAGTTTATCCGGACGGGGGGGGAAAGAGACCCAGTACTTC.

This chain uses TRBV20-1 with TRBJ2-3; D might be TRBD1 or TRBD2, each matching 6 bases. This CDR3 region has 12 residues. V was clipped by 8 bases and J by 2 bases, with 11 bases between them. Germline V gene lookup returns CDR1 DFQATT and CDR2 SNEGSKA (reference sequence). DNA for the CDR3: TGCAGTCTGGGGGGACACACAGATACGCAGTATTTT. Its protein is CSLGGHTDTQYF.

This clonotype was recorded once. The chain is built from TRBV13 and TRBJ2-3; D gene unclear. The V and J ends lost 6 bases and 1 base respectively, with 17 bases between them. Germline V lookup: CDR1 PRHDT, CDR2 FYEKMQ (reference sequence). The CDR3 contains 16 residues. Written as DNA, the CDR3 is TGTGCCAGCAGTCTAGAGTCTAGGGCGCGCACAGATACGCAGTATTTT. It translates to CASSLESRARTDTQYF.

This clonotype was counted at least ten times. The V and J genes are TRBV7-9 and TRBJ2-3; tentative D call: TRBD1 (7 bases). Germline V gives CDR1 SEHNR, CDR2 FQNEAQ (reference sequence). This CDR3 has 14 residues. V lost 7 bases and J lost 0, with 11 bases in between. The CDR3 sequence: CASKAGGSTDTQYF. The CDR3 DNA reads TGTGCCAGCAAGGCAGGGGGGAGCACAGATACGCAGTATTTT.

Ten or more counts support this clonotype. The chain employs TRBV15 and TRBJ2-1; D remains unclear. The CDR3 sequence is 12 residues long. V was clipped by 6 bases and J by 5 bases, with 8 bases between them. Germline V gene data show CDR1 as LNHNV and CDR2 as YYDKDF (reference sequence). The CDR3 DNA is TGTGCCACCAGTGGTTACGACAATGAGCAGTTCTTC. It yields the protein CATSGYDNEQFF.

Worth noting for this clonotype: One end of the junction is discordant with germline, which a read error may explain. V usage is TRBV24-1 and J usage is TRBJ2-5; possible D gene TRBD2, 6 bases. CDR3 length: 13 residues. From germline, CDR1 is KGHDR and CDR2 SFDVKD. CDR3 sequence reads: CVTEEGLGQTQYF. The CDR3 nucleotides read TGTGTCACCGAGGAGGGGTTGGGGCAGACCCAGTACTTC.

The rearrangement joins TRBV2 to TRBJ2-4, with a tentative D call TRBD1 (6 bases). Per the germline V gene, CDR1 is SNHLY and CDR2 is FYNNEI. Between the trimmed V and J ends, which lost 1 base and 15 bases, there was a span of 13 bases. The CDR3 loop spans 12 amino acids. The DNA of the CDR3 is TGTGCCAGCAGTGAAGATGACAGGAATCCGTACTTC. Translation gives CASSEDDRNPYF.

The sample holds a few counts of this clonotype. The chain is built from TRBV29-1 and TRBJ2-1, with a weak D call TRBD2 (5 bases). This CDR3 has 16 residues. Germline V gene sequence: CDR1 SQVTM, CDR2 ANQGSEA. Deletions cut 7 bases from V and 1 base from J, with 20 bases between. The CDR3 spells CSGSLHSGGSYNEQFF. The CDR3 nucleotides are TGCAGCGGGAGTCTGCATTCTGGCGGGTCCTACAATGAGCAGTTCTTC.

J is TRBJ2-5 and V is TRBV29-1, with 8 bases fitting TRBD2. The length of the CDR3 is 14 residues. J gave up 4 bases and V 3 bases, and 7 bases lay outside the gene matches. Germline V gives CDR1 SQVTM, CDR2 ANQGSEA. CDR3 sequence (DNA): TGCAGCGTTGATCGTCCGGGAGGGGGAGAGACCCAGTACTTC. Amino acids: CSVDRPGGGETQYF.

CDR3 region: CASSQLQGAGKNIQYF. CDR3 in DNA: TGCGCCAGCAGCCAGCTACAGGGGGCCGGCAAAAACATTCAGTACTTC. The genes are TRBV4-1 and TRBJ2-4, with TRBD1 identical over 9 bases. Germline trimming cut 3 bases from V and 3 bases from J; bases unmatched to any gene: 6. The CDR3 contains 16 residues. The germline gives CDR1 MGHRA, CDR2 YSYEKL.

This chain joins TRBV3-1 and TRBJ2-4; D possibly corresponds to TRBD2 (5 bases). TRBJ2-7 matches the DNA end more closely, so the J call is doubtful. The CDR3 contains 17 residues. The germline gives CDR1 LGHDT, CDR2 YNNKEL (reference sequence). CDR3 sequence reads: CASSQDWSRVVRYEQYF. The CDR3 bases are TGTGCCAGCAGCCAAGATTGGTCGAGGGTGGTTCGCTACGAGCAGTACTTC.

This clonotype appeared many times. CDR3 in DNA: TGTGCCAGCAGTTACTCTGGGGGGGCTCCCAAAAACATTCAGTACTTC. Amino acid sequence: CASSYSGGAPKNIQYF. The chain carries TRBV6-5 and TRBJ2-4, with D possibly TRBD2 on 7 matching bases. The CDR3 covers 16 residues. Germline loops: CDR1 MNHEY, CDR2 SVGAGI. V was trimmed by 0 bases and J by 2 bases, leaving 11 bases between them.

This sequence joins TRBV12-3 or TRBV12-4 and TRBJ2-5; 9 nucleotides agree with TRBD2. V was clipped by 8 bases and J by 5 bases; unmatched bases: 9. CDR3 length equals 14 residues. The CDR3 DNA reads as TGTGCCAGCCAAACCAGCGGGAGGAGGGAGACCCAGTACTTC. Its translation: CASQTSGRRETQYF.

This chain links TRBV12-3 or TRBV12-4 with TRBJ2-5; either TRBD1 or TRBD2 may fit D (5 bases each). With 3 bases removed from V and 5 bases from J, the gap between germline ends came to 10 bases. This CDR3 is built from 13 residues. CDR3 nucleotide sequence: TGTGCCAGCAGTTTTCGTGGGGACGAGACCCAGTACTTC. Its protein product is CASSFRGDETQYF.

The V and J genes are TRBV6-1 and TRBJ1-5, with 7 bases matching TRBD1. Germline CDR1 and CDR2: MNHNS and SASEGT. The CDR3 length is 16 residues. V lost 7 bases, J lost 0 bases, and 9 bases stayed unmatched. This CDR3 reads CASNLGDSHSNQPQHF. The CDR3 nucleotides are TGTGCCAGCAACCTCGGGGACAGCCATAGCAATCAGCCCCAGCATTTT.

The rearrangement uses TRBV4-3 and TRBJ2-2; no firm D call. This CDR3 is built from 16 residues. Trimming took 0 bases from V and 5 from J, leaving 13 bases between them. Germline assignment: CDR1 LGHNA and CDR2 YSLEER. CDR3 nucleotide sequence: TGCGCCAGCAGCCAAGATACGGCGCCCCGAACCGGGGAGCTGTTTTTT. It encodes CASSQDTAPRTGELFF.

This clonotype was detected only a few times. This rearrangement joins TRBV12-3 or TRBV12-4 to TRBJ1-3; a possible D gene is TRBD1 (6 bases). There are 14 residues in the CDR3. V was trimmed by 6 bases and J by 1 base, leaving 10 bases between them. CDR3 DNA sequence: TGTGCCAGCAGGTGGACAGATTCTGGAAACACCATATATTTT. Translating it yields CASRWTDSGNTIYF.

This clonotype occurred a few times. The CDR3 region is CASSVKNGANEKLFF. In DNA form, the CDR3 reads TGTGCCAGCAGCGTAAAAAATGGAGCTAATGAAAAACTGTTTTTT. This sequence joins TRBV9 and TRBJ1-4; D uncertain. The CDR3 length is 15 residues. The germline V gene encodes CDR1 SGDLS and CDR2 YYNGEE. V shed 1 base and J shed 3 bases, with 10 bases lying between them.

This clonotype was seen at least ten times. V usage is TRBV12-3 or TRBV12-4 and J usage is TRBJ2-5; D call uncertain. V lost 6 bases to trimming and J lost 1 base, with 15 bases between them. The CDR3 runs 15 residues. The CDR3 DNA reads as TGTGCCAGCAGCTCCGGATCAGTCATCCAAGAGACCCAGTACTTC. Residues: CASSSGSVIQETQYF.

V and J are TRBV20-1 and TRBJ1-2, with D hard to call. Germline-derived CDR1 and CDR2 are DFQATT and SNEGSKA (reference sequence). CDR3 length: 12 amino acids. V was clipped by 5 bases and J by 8 bases, with 15 bases between them. CDR3 sequence: CSAGGADLGYTF. Here the CDR3 DNA reads TGCAGTGCTGGAGGCGCAGATCTCGGCTACACCTTC.